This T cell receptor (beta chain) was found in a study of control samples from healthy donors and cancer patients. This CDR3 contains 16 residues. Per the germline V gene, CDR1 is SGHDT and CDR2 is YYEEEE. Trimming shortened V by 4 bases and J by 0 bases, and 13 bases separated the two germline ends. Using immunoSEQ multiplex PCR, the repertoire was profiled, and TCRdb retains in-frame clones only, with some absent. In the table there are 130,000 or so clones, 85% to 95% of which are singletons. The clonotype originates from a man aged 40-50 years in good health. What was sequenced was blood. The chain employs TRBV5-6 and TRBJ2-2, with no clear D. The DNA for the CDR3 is TGTGCCAGCAGCGGCCCCGCGTCGGCGAACACCGGGGAGCTGTTTTTT. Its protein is CASSGPASANTGELFF.